This T cell receptor (beta chain) is from a study of T cells expressing NK-cell markers (dated by TCRdb to the early 2020s). Broadly, across the study: TCR beta-chain repertoires were profiled in sorted CD3+CD56+NKG2C+, CD3+CD56+NKG2C- and CD3+CD56-NKG2C+ T-cell subsets from roughly eight donors. Of the eight sequenced donors, seven were found to be HCMV-seropositive and one was found to be HCMV-seronegative. Libraries were sequenced as 2 x 150 bp reads on Illumina HiSeq 2000/2500, MiSeq or NextSeq. The eight sequenced donors were randomly selected healthy volunteers, three men and five women.

This sample was sequenced with an Illumina HiSeq 2000. TCR beta cDNA libraries were prepared using 5'RACE template switching, which introduced a universal primer site and unique molecular identifiers. cDNA synthesis was primed from the TCR beta constant segment, followed by two successive PCR amplification steps. The original methods were these. MIGEC was used to demultiplex reads and group reads by UMI, and MiTCR was used to assemble and quantify clonotypes. To exclude erroneous sequences, any TCR cDNA sequence not supported by at least two reads was discarded. The tcR package was used for downstream repertoire analysis, and clonotypes were matched between fractions using CDR3 nucleotide sequence together with V segment. Antigen specificity was annotated against VDJdb with VDJmatch, allowing one amino acid substitution in CDR3. TCRdb reprocessed the sequencing reads and holds a single record per CDR3 protein sequence, with no DNA. Here the V and J calls rest on TCRdb's processing, not on the authors' analysis. The table for this sample lists almost 450,000 distinct CDR3 sequences. Roughly 7.2% of the sample lies in the top ten.

Results the study describes overall, beyond this receptor: For six donors, the dominant CD3+CD56+NKG2C+ clonotypes were among the top 10 CD8+ clonotypes and accounted for about 1.0-8% of CD8+ T cells. Those dominant clonotypes were again the most abundant among CD3+CD56-NKG2C+ cells in a handful of donors, at about 28.3-65%. It remained unclear whether the expanded NKG2C-expressing T cell clones were specific for HCMV antigens.

The germline V gene (reference sequence) supplies CDR1 LNHDA and CDR2 SQIVND. There are 15 amino acids in the CDR3, from cysteine to phenylalanine inclusive. DNA is not recorded here. To determine HCMV serostatus, a commercial ELISA kit was used to detect HCMV-specific IgG in serum. Peripheral blood mononuclear cells were isolated from blood by Ficoll density gradient centrifugation. To note about this clonotype: No antigen is known for it.

The source is a woman between 18 and 75 years old in good health. Sequencing was done on a sample of blood T cells: a sorted CD56 or NKG2C T cell subset, CD4+ or CD8+ T cells, or bulk PBMC T cells (not recorded which). The chain joins TRBV19 to TRBJ2-7; TCRdb returns TRBD1, unconfirmable since there is no DNA. The CDR3 has the sequence CASSRGQGFSYEQYF.